These 15 T cell receptor beta chains were sequenced from one sample in a study of OX40 agonist ivuxolimab in advanced cancers. Method: immunoSEQ multiplex PCR; TCRdb's copy keeps in-frame clones and lacks some. The table has fewer than 90,000 clones, roughly 86% seen once. Sequenced material: CD4+ or CD8+ T cells sorted from blood, taken in a trial of the OX40 agonist ivuxolimab. These receptors originate from an adult with an advanced solid tumor such as melanoma, head and neck, liver or kidney cancer.

The chain carries TRBV6-5 and TRBJ2-7, with 8 bases lining up with TRBD1. This CDR3 contains 14 residues. Germline-derived CDR1 and CDR2 are MNHEY and SVGAGI. With V trimmed by 6 bases and J by 1 base, 5 bases remained unmatched. CDR3 sequence: CASRSDRESYEQYF. CDR3 in DNA: TGTGCCAGCAGATCGGACAGGGAATCCTACGAGCAGTACTTC.

The rearrangement links TRBV6-5 to TRBJ2-7, with D perhaps TRBD1 or TRBD2 (5 bases each). The CDR3 contains 15 residues. Per the germline V gene, CDR1 is MNHEY and CDR2 is SVGAGI. V lost 4 bases and J lost 5, with 18 bases in between. The CDR3 DNA sequence: TGTGCCAGCAGTTCCTCGCGAGGGACCCGGCACGAGCAGTACTTC. This translates into CASSSSRGTRHEQYF.

V gene TRBV28 combines with J gene TRBJ2-7, with 10 bases lining up with TRBD1. CDR3 size: 16 residues. The trim removed 6 bases at V and 2 bases at J, leaving 10 bases unmatched. Germline CDR1 MDHEN, CDR2 SYDVKM. CDR3 region: CASSFGTGATPYEQYF. The DNA for the CDR3 is TGTGCCAGCAGCTTCGGGACAGGGGCCACCCCCTACGAGCAGTACTTC.

The chain carries TRBV19 and TRBJ1-1; D not resolved. Germline loops: CDR1 LNHDA, CDR2 SQIVND (reference sequence). The V end was cut by 5 bases, the J end by 3 bases, with 10 bases between. This CDR3 is 13 amino acids long. The CDR3 nucleotides read TGTGCCAGTAGTCCAGGAACCTACACTGAAGCTTTCTTT. Its translation: CASSPGTYTEAFF.

The chain uses TRBV19 and TRBJ2-7, with D perhaps TRBD1 (8 bases). Per the germline V gene, CDR1 is LNHDA and CDR2 is SQIVND (reference sequence). Trimming pared 5 bases from V and 1 base from J, leaving 12 bases between. The CDR3 is 14 amino acids. As DNA, the CDR3 is TGTGCCAGTAGTGGACAGGGAGGGTCCTACGAGCAGTACTTC. Translated: CASSGQGGSYEQYF.

V is TRBV7-2 and J is TRBJ1-4; tentatively, D is TRBD1 (5 bases). Germline values: CDR1 SGHTA, CDR2 FQGNSA. This CDR3 region has 15 residues. V shed 1 base and J shed 4 bases, with 10 bases lying between them. In DNA, the CDR3 is TGTGCCAGCAGCTTAGTCAGCAGGGATAATGAAAAACTGTTTTTT. Protein: CASSLVSRDNEKLFF.

The rearrangement links TRBV27 to TRBJ2-5; 9 bases are shared with TRBD1. The CDR3 totals 16 residues. CDR1 and CDR2 from the germline V gene are MNHEY and SMNVEV (reference sequence). Unmatched junction bases numbered 10, after V lost 6 bases and J lost 2 bases. DNA for the CDR3: TGTGCCAGCAGATCAATGACAGGGGGAGGGCAAGAGACCCAGTACTTC. Translated, it gives CASRSMTGGGQETQYF.

This clone was found a few times. The chain joins TRBV7-9 to TRBJ1-5, with D possibly TRBD1 on 5 matching bases. Per germline, CDR1 SEHNR and CDR2 FQNEAQ (reference sequence). Trimming stripped 1 base from V and 0 bases from J, with 7 bases between. The CDR3 totals 15 residues. The DNA of the CDR3 is TGTGCCAGCAGCTTAGGGCAGGGTAGCAATCAGCCCCAGCATTTT. Amino acid sequence: CASSLGQGSNQPQHF.

The chain recombines TRBV5-1 with TRBJ1-5; 12 bases are a match to TRBD1. The germline V gene encodes CDR1 SGHRS and CDR2 YFSETQ. Trimming at V came to 4 bases and at J to 2 bases, leaving 7 bases not matched to a gene. This CDR3 contains 17 residues. The CDR3 region has the DNA TGCGCCAGCAGCCCCGGGACAGGGGGCCGGGGCAATCAGCCCCAGCATTTT. This gives the protein CASSPGTGGRGNQPQHF.

In this sample, this clone turned up once. This rearrangement joins TRBV28 to TRBJ1-2; TRBD1 matches at 7 bases. With 8 bases clipped from V and 2 bases from J, the junction kept 8 bases outside the gene matches. This CDR3 has 14 residues. The germline gives CDR1 MDHEN, CDR2 SYDVKM. CDR3 sequence reads: CASQPGGINYGYTF. Written as DNA, the CDR3 is TGTGCCAGCCAACCAGGGGGGATCAACTATGGCTACACCTTC.

This chain joins TRBV7-9 and TRBJ1-5, with a possible D match to TRBD1 (5 bases). The CDR3 sequence is 15 residues long. Trimming took 1 base from V and 5 from J, leaving 12 bases between them. The germline V gene encodes CDR1 SEHNR and CDR2 FQNEAQ (reference sequence). The CDR3 spells CASSLGGQEDQPQHF. The CDR3, as DNA: TGTGCCAGCAGCTTAGGGGGCCAGGAGGATCAGCCCCAGCATTTT.

This clone has a handful of counts. This chain joins TRBV7-2 and TRBJ1-5; D unclear. Trimming left V 2 bases short and J 7 bases short, with 9 bases between. The germline V gene encodes CDR1 SGHTA and CDR2 FQGNSA. The CDR3 totals 13 residues. The CDR3 DNA is TGTGCCAGCAGCTTAAGGAGCCAGCAGCCCCAGCATTTT. This gives the protein CASSLRSQQPQHF.

The chain employs TRBV7-3 and TRBJ2-1; 7 nucleotides line up with TRBD2. V shed 2 bases and J 7 bases; nucleotides not matched to a gene: 14. The CDR3 contains 17 residues. Germline V lookup: CDR1 SGHTA, CDR2 FQGTGA. The CDR3 reads CASSLRGSGLSPNEQFF. In DNA, the CDR3 is TGTGCCAGCAGCTTACGGGGTAGCGGGTTATCGCCGAATGAGCAGTTCTTC.

This chain links TRBV5-1 with TRBJ2-3; 9 bases map to TRBD2. The CDR3 runs 19 residues. V shed 1 base, J shed 6 bases, and the junction held 18 bases outside the gene matches. The germline V gene encodes CDR1 SGHRS and CDR2 YFSETQ. For the CDR3, the DNA is TGCGCCAGCAGCTTGCCCCCGCCGGAGGCGGGGGGGACCTTTGATACGCAGTATTTT. It yields the protein CASSLPPPEAGGTFDTQYF.

This clone has just one count. The CDR3 bases are TGTGCCAGCAGTCGCGTTACCTATTTACCAGCGGGAGGGCCGAGGGGCACAGATACGCAGTATTTT. It yields the protein CASSRVTYLPAGGPRGTDTQYF. The V gene is TRBV27, the J gene TRBJ2-3; 10 bases line up with TRBD2. CDR1 is MNHEY, CDR2 SMNVEV, per germline (reference sequence). The ends lost 5 bases at V and 1 base at J; junction bases unmatched: 24. This CDR3 is 22 amino acids long.